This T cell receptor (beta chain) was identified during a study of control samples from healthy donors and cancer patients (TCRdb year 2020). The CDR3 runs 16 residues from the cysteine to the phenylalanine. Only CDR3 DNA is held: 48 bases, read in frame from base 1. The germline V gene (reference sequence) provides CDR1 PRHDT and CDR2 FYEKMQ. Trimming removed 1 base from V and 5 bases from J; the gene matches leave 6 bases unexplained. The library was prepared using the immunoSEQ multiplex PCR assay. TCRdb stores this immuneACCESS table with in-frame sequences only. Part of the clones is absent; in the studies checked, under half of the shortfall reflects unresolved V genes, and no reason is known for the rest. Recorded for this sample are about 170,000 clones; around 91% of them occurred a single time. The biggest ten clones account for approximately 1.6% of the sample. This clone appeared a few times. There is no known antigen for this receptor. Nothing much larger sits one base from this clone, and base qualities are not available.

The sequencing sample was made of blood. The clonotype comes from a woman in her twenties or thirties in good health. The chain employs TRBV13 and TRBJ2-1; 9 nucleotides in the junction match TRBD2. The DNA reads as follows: TGTGCCAGCAGCTTAGTTGTAGCGGGGGACCACAATGAGCAGTTCTTC. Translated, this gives CASSLVVAGDHNEQFF.